Below, one TCR beta chain is given with its context. This sample was taken from a study of technical replicates of blood from a few donors. Trimming cost V 2 bases and J 2 bases; bases outside gene matches: 7. The CDR3 length is 16 residues. CDR1 is SGHTA, CDR2 FQGNSA, per germline. The assay was immunoSEQ multiplex PCR, and TCRdb's table has in-frame clones only and misses some. Of 64,000 or so clones listed, around 88% were seen once; the top ten hold 5.1%. This receptor was obtained from a human donor in good health. Some clones in this sample may be carry-over from other donors' samples. Source material: PBMCs. J is TRBJ2-7 and V is TRBV7-2; 9 positions agree with TRBD2. As DNA, the CDR3 is TGTGCCAGCAGCTTATCTGGGGCTAGCGGGACCTACGAGCAGTACTTC. This codes for CASSLSGASGTYEQYF.